The clone carrying this T cell receptor (beta chain) has a count of ten or more. The antigen remains unidentified. This entry belongs to a study of T-cell reconstitution after alpha-beta-depleted transplantation in children. Findings of the study overall: Most T-cell counts and diversity one year after the transplant came from T cells that were newly produced. Surviving thymic progenitors and recipient T cells were the source of high TCRbeta diversity at day 60 in some patients.

Germline CDR1 KGHDR, CDR2 SFDVKD. The V end lost 3 bases, the J end lost 2 bases, and 10 bases lay between the germline ends. The CDR3 runs to 14 residues. TCRbeta library construction was performed incorporating unique molecular identifiers. TCRdb fed the PCR reads into MiXCR, producing one record per CDR3 protein. The table has hundreds of thousands of distinct CDR3 sequences, approximately 8% seen once. Sequenced material: PBMCs, mostly from graft donor cells, taken 180 days after TCRalphabeta/CD19-depleted stem cell transplant. The clonotype was recovered from a male patient between 10 and 17 years old who had a stem cell transplant for acute lymphoblastic leukemia, so the T cells may come from the graft donor. The rearrangement links TRBV24-1 to TRBJ2-7; a possible D gene is TRBD1 (6 bases). CDR3 in DNA: TGTGCCACCAGTGATGGGACATTCCCCTACGAGCAGTACTTC. It encodes CATSDGTFPYEQYF.